Shown below are 17 T cell receptor beta chains from a single sample sequenced in a study of blood T cell repertoires in COVID-19. Sequenced by immunoSEQ multiplex PCR; TCRdb stores in-frame clones only, minus some. This sample has more than 95,000 clones, with about three quarters found just once. The sample comprised peripheral blood. The receptors were gathered from a man between 65 and 85 years old with acute or convalescent COVID-19.

The V and J genes are TRBV11-2 and TRBJ2-3, with D uncertain. Trimming shortened V by 5 bases and J by 4 bases, and 16 bases separated the two germline ends. The CDR3 has 15 amino acids. Germline CDR1 and CDR2: SGHAT and FQNNGV. The CDR3: CASSQNSISSDTQYF. CDR3 nucleotide sequence: TGTGCCAGCAGCCAAAACTCCATCTCTTCAGATACGCAGTATTTT. Full variable domain (missing parts from reference TRBV11-2 and TRBJ2-3): EAGVAQSPRYKIIEKRQSVAFWCNPISGHATLYWYQQILGQGPKLLIQFQNNGVVDDSQLPKDRFSAERLKGVDSTLKIQPAKLEDSAVYLCASSQNSISSDTQYFGPGTRLTVL.

This chain uses TRBV3-1 (or the pseudogene TRBV3-2) with TRBJ2-7, with D possibly TRBD1 on 5 matching bases. The V end lost 1 base, the J end lost 2 bases, and 9 bases lay between the germline ends. CDR3 size: 14 residues. CDR1 is LGHDT and CDR2 is YNNKEL in the germline V gene (reference sequence). CDR3 coding DNA: TGTGCCAGCAGCCAAGGGACAAGGCCCTACGAGCAGTACTTC. Protein product: CASSQGTRPYEQYF.

Turning to this clone: Just one base apart from a much larger clone, this may be a read error. The chain uses TRBV2 and TRBJ1-1; weak D call: TRBD1 (6 bases). The CDR3 is made up of 13 amino acids. Germline V gives CDR1 SNHLY, CDR2 FYNNEI. Between the trimmed V and J ends, which lost 4 bases and 1 base, there was a span of 7 bases. CDR3 nucleotide sequence: TGTGCCAGCAGTGGGACAGCGAACACTGAAGCTTTCTTT. Translated, it gives CASSGTANTEAFF.

CDR3 in DNA: TGTGCCAGCAGTGAATCCACAGGGACTGGAAACACCATATATTTT. The encoded protein is CASSESTGTGNTIYF. This chain connects TRBV2 to TRBJ1-3, with D perhaps matching TRBD1 (6 bases). V gave up 2 bases and J gave up 2 bases, with 10 bases separating them. This CDR3 spans 15 amino acids. The germline V gene has CDR1 SNHLY and CDR2 FYNNEI.

This chain uses TRBV9 with TRBJ1-3; D perhaps matches TRBD1 (6 bases). V lost 4 bases and J lost 12, with 14 bases in between. This CDR3 contains 12 residues. CDR1 SGDLS and CDR2 YYNGEE come from the germline V gene. This CDR3 is CASSQTQGNIYF. CDR3 bases: TGTGCCAGCAGCCAAACGCAGGGGAACATATATTTT.

This rearrangement joins TRBV28 to TRBJ2-7; TRBD2 matches at 7 bases. The CDR3 consists of 12 residues. CDR1 MDHEN and CDR2 SYDVKM come from the germline V gene. J lost 6 bases, V lost 3 bases, and 2 bases had no gene match. This chain's CDR3 is CASSLGGSEQYF. The CDR3 DNA reads TGTGCCAGCAGTTTGGGCGGGAGCGAGCAGTACTTC.

The chain uses TRBV12-3 or TRBV12-4 and TRBJ2-5; D gene ambiguous. Trimming took off 5 bases at V and 2 bases at J, with 6 bases between the two ends. The CDR3 spans 12 residues. The CDR3 here is CASSPQQETQYF. CDR3 DNA: TGTGCCAGCAGTCCCCAACAAGAGACCCAGTACTTC.

V and J are TRBV4-1 and TRBJ2-4; 7 bases are shared with TRBD1. CDR3 length equals 13 residues. CDR1 and CDR2 (germline): MGHRA, YSYEKL. V was clipped by 8 bases and J by 7 bases; unmatched bases: 8. CDR3 in amino acids: CASHDRDRNIQYF. The CDR3 bases are TGCGCCAGCCACGACAGGGATCGGAACATTCAGTACTTC.

The chain joins TRBV14 to TRBJ2-2; tentative D call: TRBD1 (6 bases). The CDR3 has 14 residues. Trimming left V 5 bases short and J 6 bases short, with 13 bases between. Germline values: CDR1 SGHDN, CDR2 FVKESK. CDR3 residues: CASSTRDTPGELFF. The CDR3 nucleotides are TGTGCCAGCAGCACCAGGGACACCCCCGGGGAGCTGTTTTTT.

V usage is TRBV6-2 or TRBV6-3 and J usage is TRBJ2-7, with 9 bases fitting TRBD2. The germline CDR1 and CDR2 sequences are MNHEY and SVGEGT. Trimming took 5 bases from V and 4 from J; bases not matched to a gene: 12. This CDR3 region has 16 residues. The CDR3 is CASSEHPQRGAYEQYF. The CDR3 DNA reads TGTGCCAGCAGTGAGCACCCCCAGCGGGGGGCTTACGAGCAGTACTTC.

The chain is built from TRBV28 and TRBJ2-7, with 9 bases aligning to TRBD2. Germline lookup yields CDR1 MDHEN and CDR2 SYDVKM. The CDR3 covers 15 residues. Trimming at V came to 6 bases and at J to 0 bases, leaving 6 bases not matched to a gene. In DNA form, the CDR3 reads TGTGCCAGCAGGCAACTAGCGGGCCTCTCCTACGAGCAGTACTTC. Protein product: CASRQLAGLSYEQYF.

V is TRBV4-2 and J is TRBJ2-1; 12 positions match TRBD2. CDR1 LGHNA and CDR2 YNFKEQ come from the germline V gene. The J segment lost 4 bases and the V segment lost 4 bases, leaving 2 bases of the junction unmatched. The CDR3 is made up of 15 amino acids. The CDR3 DNA follows: TGTGCCAGCAGCCTGGGACTAGCGGGTTACAATGAGCAGTTCTTC. Translation: CASSLGLAGYNEQFF.

The chain combines TRBV4-1 with TRBJ1-2; a possible D gene is TRBD1 (6 bases). CDR1 is MGHRA and CDR2 is YSYEKL in the germline V gene. The CDR3 contains 13 residues. Trimming took 4 bases from V and 8 from J, leaving 14 bases between them. The CDR3 DNA is TGCGCCAGCAGCCGTGTCCCAGGGGTGGGCTACACCTTC. Amino acid sequence: CASSRVPGVGYTF.

This sequence joins TRBV7-8 and TRBJ2-5, with a weak D call TRBD2 (6 bases). The CDR3 is 15 amino acids. In germline, CDR1 is SGHVS, CDR2 FQNEAQ. V lost 6 bases and J 4 bases, leaving 18 bases between the germline ends. CDR3 in DNA: TGTGCCAGCAGGTACTCATCGGGGGAAGGAGAGACCCAGTACTTC. Its protein product is CASRYSSGEGETQYF.

V is TRBV7-9 and J is TRBJ2-3; no clear D gene. CDR1 is SEHNR and CDR2 is FQNEAQ in the germline V gene (reference sequence). The length of the CDR3 is 16 residues. V was trimmed by 0 bases and J by 0 bases, leaving 10 bases between them. The CDR3 spells CASSLASQSSTDTQYF. In nucleotides, the CDR3 is TGTGCCAGCAGCTTAGCGTCACAGTCTAGCACAGATACGCAGTATTTT.

The V and J genes are TRBV19 and TRBJ2-5, with 8 bases identical to TRBD1. This CDR3 comprises 14 residues. With 5 bases clipped from V and 4 bases from J, the junction kept 6 bases outside the gene matches. The germline CDR1 and CDR2 sequences are LNHDA and SQIVND (reference sequence). CDR3 protein: CASSSLGQGETQYF. For the CDR3, the DNA is TGTGCCAGTAGTTCCCTTGGACAGGGAGAGACCCAGTACTTC.

This chain connects TRBV2 to TRBJ1-6; TRBD1 matches 7 bases. Germline CDR1 reads SNHLY; CDR2 reads FYNNEI. The CDR3 runs to 14 residues. V shed 6 bases, J shed 7 bases, and the junction held 6 bases outside the gene matches. CDR3: CASRGTAANSPLHF. CDR3 in DNA: TGTGCCAGCAGGGGGACAGCAGCAAATTCACCCCTCCACTTT.